This is a list of T cell receptor beta chains from one sample in a study of blood T cell repertoires in COVID-19. Sequencing was performed with immunoSEQ multiplex PCR; in TCRdb, only in-frame clones are kept and a portion is missing. In the table there are about 50,000 clones, 81% of which are singletons. The sample consisted of peripheral blood. Source of these receptors: a woman older than 75 with COVID-19, enrolled during active disease. CDR3s include the opening cysteine and the closing phenylalanine or tryptophan. D genes are given only for firm matches. Only some rows state a clone size, as once, few, many or a class for expanded clones.

abundance: NA; v_gene: TRBV7-3; d_gene: TRBD1; j_gene: TRBJ2-1; CDR3nt: TGTGCCAGCAGCCGGGACAGGGGTAACAATGAGCAGTTCTTC; CDR3aa: CASSRDRGNNEQFF
abundance: NA; v_gene: TRBV6-2/TRBV6-3; d_gene: NA; j_gene: TRBJ2-1; CDR3nt: TGTGCCAGCAGTTACTTAGGACAGACCTTCAATGAGCAGTTCTTC; CDR3aa: CASSYLGQTFNEQFF
abundance: NA; v_gene: TRBV29-1; d_gene: NA; j_gene: TRBJ2-7; CDR3nt: TGCAGCGTTGCGCTAGGGGTTGGGGAGCAGTACTTC; CDR3aa: CSVALGVGEQYF
abundance: NA; v_gene: TRBV19; d_gene: NA; j_gene: TRBJ1-5; CDR3nt: TGTGCCAGTAAGGAAGGGGCTCGCGGCAATCAGCCCCAGCATTTT; CDR3aa: CASKEGARGNQPQHF
abundance: NA; v_gene: TRBV5-1; d_gene: NA; j_gene: TRBJ2-6; CDR3nt: TGCGCCAGCAGTGGGGGACACAGCTCTGGGGCCAACGTCCTGACTTTC; CDR3aa: CASSGGHSSGANVLTF
abundance: few; v_gene: TRBV4-1; d_gene: NA; j_gene: TRBJ2-5; CDR3nt: TGCGCCAGCAGCCAAGATGGGCAGGCAGAGACCCAGTACTTC; CDR3aa: CASSQDGQAETQYF
abundance: few; v_gene: TRBV2; d_gene: TRBD2; j_gene: TRBJ2-1; CDR3nt: TGTGCCAGCAGGGAGCGACTAGCGGGAGGGGATGAGCAGTTCTTC; CDR3aa: CASRERLAGGDEQFF
abundance: NA; v_gene: TRBV27; d_gene: TRBD1; j_gene: TRBJ2-1; CDR3nt: TGTGCCAGCAGCCAATGGGGGATGAGGACAGGACGAAATGAGCAGTTCTTC; CDR3aa: CASSQWGMRTGRNEQFF
abundance: once; v_gene: TRBV18; d_gene: NA; j_gene: TRBJ1-5; CDR3nt: TGTGCCAGCTCACCAATCGCAGGCAATCAGCCCCAGCATTTT; CDR3aa: CASSPIAGNQPQHF
abundance: NA; v_gene: TRBV7-2; d_gene: NA; j_gene: TRBJ2-7; CDR3nt: TGTGCCAGCAGCGTGGCCTGGGAGAGCTCCTACGAGCAGTACTTC; CDR3aa: CASSVAWESSYEQYF
abundance: once; v_gene: TRBV19; d_gene: NA; j_gene: TRBJ2-3; CDR3nt: TGTGCCAGTAGCATTGTAGCCTCCACAGATACGCAGTATTTT; CDR3aa: CASSIVASTDTQYF
abundance: NA; v_gene: TRBV6-5; d_gene: TRBD1; j_gene: TRBJ1-2; CDR3nt: TGTGCCAGCAGTCCGCCGGGACAGGGGATATATGGCTACACCTTC; CDR3aa: CASSPPGQGIYGYTF
abundance: NA; v_gene: TRBV30; d_gene: TRBD1; j_gene: TRBJ2-7; CDR3nt: TGTGCCTTCTCCCCCGGGACAGGATACTCCTACGAGCAGTACTTC; CDR3aa: CAFSPGTGYSYEQYF
abundance: NA; v_gene: TRBV19; d_gene: NA; j_gene: TRBJ2-2; CDR3nt: TGTGCCAGTAGTCCCAGGGTAGCCGGGGAGCTGTTTTTT; CDR3aa: CASSPRVAGELFF
abundance: NA; v_gene: TRBV7-8; d_gene: NA; j_gene: TRBJ2-1; CDR3nt: TGTGCCAGCAGCTTAGTTCTCGTCAATGAGCAGTTCTTC; CDR3aa: CASSLVLVNEQFF
abundance: NA; v_gene: TRBV16; d_gene: TRBD1; j_gene: TRBJ1-1; CDR3nt: TGTGCCAGCAGCCTAACTAAGACAGGGGTGAACACTGAAGCTTTCTTT; CDR3aa: CASSLTKTGVNTEAFF
abundance: NA; v_gene: TRBV3-1/TRBV3-2; d_gene: NA; j_gene: TRBJ2-2; CDR3nt: TGTGCCAGCAGCCACAGGATAGCGGTCACCGGGGAGCTGTTTTTT; CDR3aa: CASSHRIAVTGELFF
abundance: once; v_gene: TRBV6-6; d_gene: TRBD1; j_gene: TRBJ2-3; CDR3nt: TGTGCCAGCAGGGGGACAGGCACAGATACGCAGTATTTT; CDR3aa: CASRGTGTDTQYF
abundance: few; v_gene: TRBV19; d_gene: NA; j_gene: TRBJ2-7; CDR3nt: TGTGCCAGTAGTATACAAACTTCCTACGAGCAGTACTTC; CDR3aa: CASSIQTSYEQYF
abundance: once; v_gene: TRBV3-1/TRBV3-2; d_gene: TRBD1; j_gene: TRBJ2-7; CDR3nt: TGTGCCAGCTCAGGGGGCCCCTACGAGCAGTACTTC; CDR3aa: CASSGGPYEQYF
abundance: NA; v_gene: TRBV29-1; d_gene: NA; j_gene: TRBJ1-2; CDR3nt: TGCAGCGTTGAAGGACAGGTCTATGGCTACACCTTC; CDR3aa: CSVEGQVYGYTF
abundance: NA; v_gene: TRBV3-1/TRBV3-2; d_gene: TRBD1; j_gene: TRBJ1-3; CDR3nt: TGTGCCAGCAGCCAAAGGGGGCTTTCTGGAAACACCATATATTTT; CDR3aa: CASSQRGLSGNTIYF
abundance: NA; v_gene: TRBV4-1; d_gene: NA; j_gene: TRBJ1-2; CDR3nt: TGCGCCAGCAGCCCCTCCCCGGGGGGCATCTATGGCTACACCTTC; CDR3aa: CASSPSPGGIYGYTF
abundance: NA; v_gene: TRBV4-2; d_gene: TRBD2; j_gene: TRBJ2-7; CDR3nt: TGTGCCAGCAGCCAAGATGGCCTAGCGGACTCCTACGAGCAGTACTTC; CDR3aa: CASSQDGLADSYEQYF
abundance: NA; v_gene: TRBV3-1/TRBV3-2; d_gene: TRBD2; j_gene: TRBJ2-7; CDR3nt: TGTGCCAGCAGCCAAGGTGGACTAGCGGTCCTCTACGAGCAGTACTTC; CDR3aa: CASSQGGLAVLYEQYF
abundance: NA; v_gene: TRBV7-9; d_gene: TRBD2; j_gene: TRBJ2-7; CDR3nt: TGTGCCAGCAGCTTAGGGACTAGCGGGAGGCTACGCGAGCAGTACTTC; CDR3aa: CASSLGTSGRLREQYF
abundance: NA; v_gene: TRBV9; d_gene: NA; j_gene: TRBJ2-1; CDR3nt: TGTGCCAGCAGCGTATTTAGTGAGGCCAGCAATGAGCAGTTCTTC; CDR3aa: CASSVFSEASNEQFF
abundance: NA; v_gene: TRBV24-1; d_gene: TRBD2; j_gene: TRBJ2-1; CDR3nt: TGTGCCACCAGTGACAAACGGACTAGCGGAAGTGACAATGAGCAGTTCTTC; CDR3aa: CATSDKRTSGSDNEQFF
abundance: NA; v_gene: TRBV6-2/TRBV6-3; d_gene: TRBD2; j_gene: TRBJ2-5; CDR3nt: TGTGCCAGCAGCACGCCCTTTCTACTAGCGGGAGGGCCCTCTGAGACCCAGTACTTC; CDR3aa: CASSTPFLLAGGPSETQYF
abundance: NA; v_gene: TRBV7-7; d_gene: NA; j_gene: TRBJ2-3; CDR3nt: TGTGCTAGCAGCTTGGAGGCGGCGGATACGCAGTATTTT; CDR3aa: CASSLEAADTQYF
abundance: once; v_gene: TRBV3-1/TRBV3-2; d_gene: TRBD1; j_gene: TRBJ2-7; CDR3nt: TGTGCCAGCAGCCGGGACAGGGTCAACGAGCAGTACTTC; CDR3aa: CASSRDRVNEQYF
abundance: NA; v_gene: TRBV5-1; d_gene: NA; j_gene: TRBJ2-7; CDR3nt: TGCGCCAGCAGCTTGGCCACAGGGTCGTACGAGCAGTACTTC; CDR3aa: CASSLATGSYEQYF
abundance: once; v_gene: TRBV12-5; d_gene: NA; j_gene: TRBJ1-2; CDR3nt: TGTGCTAGTGGTTTGATAGGCAGGTCCTATGGCTACACCTTC; CDR3aa: CASGLIGRSYGYTF
abundance: NA; v_gene: TRBV19; d_gene: NA; j_gene: TRBJ2-2; CDR3nt: TGTGCCAGTAAGGACTTGGGAGGCGCCGGGGAGCTGTTTTTT; CDR3aa: CASKDLGGAGELFF
abundance: NA; v_gene: TRBV5-1; d_gene: NA; j_gene: TRBJ2-5; CDR3nt: TGCGCCAGCAGCTTGGCTCAGACCCAGTACTTC; CDR3aa: CASSLAQTQYF
abundance: NA; v_gene: TRBV6-2/TRBV6-3; d_gene: NA; j_gene: TRBJ1-5; CDR3nt: TGTGCCAGCAGTTACTTGGGGGGAGCTCAGCCCCAGCATTTT; CDR3aa: CASSYLGGAQPQHF
abundance: NA; v_gene: TRBV11-2; d_gene: TRBD1; j_gene: TRBJ1-4; CDR3nt: TGTGCCAGCAGCTTAGCCCGGACAGGAGGAACTAATGAAAAACTGTTTTTT; CDR3aa: CASSLARTGGTNEKLFF
abundance: NA; v_gene: TRBV6-2/TRBV6-3; d_gene: TRBD2; j_gene: TRBJ2-2; CDR3nt: TGTGCCAGCAGCCCCCCCGGGACTAGCGGGAGGGGCACCGGGGAGCTGTTTTTT; CDR3aa: CASSPPGTSGRGTGELFF
abundance: once; v_gene: TRBV9; d_gene: TRBD1; j_gene: TRBJ2-7; CDR3nt: TGTGCCAGCAGCGTAGAACAGGGGATGGACGAGCAGTACTTC; CDR3aa: CASSVEQGMDEQYF
abundance: once; v_gene: TRBV14; d_gene: TRBD2; j_gene: TRBJ2-7; CDR3nt: TGTGCCAGCAAACCTAGCGGGAGTTTCCACGAGCAGTACTTC; CDR3aa: CASKPSGSFHEQYF
abundance: NA; v_gene: TRBV5-4; d_gene: TRBD2; j_gene: TRBJ2-1; CDR3nt: TGTGCCAGCGCCAAAGGTCCGGGACTAGCGGGATACAATGAGCAGTTCTTC; CDR3aa: CASAKGPGLAGYNEQFF
abundance: NA; v_gene: TRBV5-8; d_gene: TRBD2; j_gene: TRBJ2-1; CDR3nt: TGTGCCAGCAGCTTAGGGACTAGCGACTACAATGAGCAGTTCTTC; CDR3aa: CASSLGTSDYNEQFF
abundance: few; v_gene: TRBV6-6; d_gene: TRBD2; j_gene: TRBJ2-4; CDR3nt: TGTGCCAGCAGGCTAGCCGGACTAGCGGGAGAAAACATTCAGTACTTC; CDR3aa: CASRLAGLAGENIQYF
abundance: few; v_gene: TRBV18; d_gene: NA; j_gene: TRBJ1-2; CDR3nt: TGTGCCAGCTCACCACTGGGGGAGGGCTATGGCTACACCTTC; CDR3aa: CASSPLGEGYGYTF
abundance: NA; v_gene: TRBV2; d_gene: NA; j_gene: TRBJ2-2; CDR3nt: TGTGCCAGCAGTGTCAGGCTCGGCGGGGAGCTGTTTTTT; CDR3aa: CASSVRLGGELFF
abundance: NA; v_gene: TRBV6-5; d_gene: NA; j_gene: TRBJ1-3; CDR3nt: TGTGCCAGCACCCTTCGGGGGGGCTCTGGAAACACCATATATTTT; CDR3aa: CASTLRGGSGNTIYF
abundance: NA; v_gene: TRBV7-3; d_gene: TRBD1; j_gene: TRBJ2-1; CDR3nt: TGTGCCAGCAGCTGGGGACAGGGAAGCGATGAGCAGTTCTTC; CDR3aa: CASSWGQGSDEQFF
abundance: NA; v_gene: TRBV18; d_gene: NA; j_gene: TRBJ1-1; CDR3nt: TGTGCCAGCTCCGCGGGGGAAAACACTGAAGCTTTCTTT; CDR3aa: CASSAGENTEAFF
abundance: many; v_gene: TRBV7-9; d_gene: NA; j_gene: TRBJ1-3; CDR3nt: TGTGCCAGCAGCTTCGGACTGGGGGCGTTTGGAAACACCATATATTTT; CDR3aa: CASSFGLGAFGNTIYF
abundance: NA; v_gene: TRBV11-3; d_gene: TRBD1; j_gene: TRBJ1-3; CDR3nt: TGTGCCAGCAGCCGAGGAGGGACAGGGGGCGCTTCTGGAAACACCATATATTTT; CDR3aa: CASSRGGTGGASGNTIYF
abundance: NA; v_gene: TRBV7-3; d_gene: TRBD2; j_gene: TRBJ2-5; CDR3nt: TGTGCCAGCAGCCTCGCAGCGGGAGGGGAGACCCAGTACTTC; CDR3aa: CASSLAAGGETQYF
abundance: NA; v_gene: TRBV4-2; d_gene: TRBD1; j_gene: TRBJ1-6; CDR3nt: TGTGCCAGCAGTCAGGGACAGGGGGAAGAACCCCTCCACTTT; CDR3aa: CASSQGQGEEPLHF
abundance: NA; v_gene: TRBV4-2; d_gene: TRBD2; j_gene: TRBJ2-7; CDR3nt: TGTGCCAGCAGCGACGGGACTAGCGGGGGGTACGAGCAGTACTTC; CDR3aa: CASSDGTSGGYEQYF
abundance: NA; v_gene: TRBV11-1; d_gene: NA; j_gene: TRBJ2-7; CDR3nt: TGTGCCAGCAGCTCGACGGGACACAACTACGAGCAGTACTTC; CDR3aa: CASSSTGHNYEQYF
abundance: few; v_gene: TRBV7-9; d_gene: NA; j_gene: TRBJ2-3; CDR3nt: TGTGCCAGCAGCTTAAGGAGGACGGGGACGCAGTATTTT; CDR3aa: CASSLRRTGTQYF
abundance: once; v_gene: TRBV27; d_gene: NA; j_gene: TRBJ2-1; CDR3nt: TGTGCCAGCAGGGATTCGAGGGTGCTCCCCCTCTACAATGAGCAGTTCTTC; CDR3aa: CASRDSRVLPLYNEQFF
abundance: NA; v_gene: TRBV5-1; d_gene: TRBD2; j_gene: TRBJ2-1; CDR3nt: TGCGCCAGCGGGACTAGCGGATACAATGAGCAGTTCTTC; CDR3aa: CASGTSGYNEQFF
abundance: NA; v_gene: TRBV11-2; d_gene: TRBD2; j_gene: TRBJ2-2; CDR3nt: TGTGCCAGCAGCCCCCCCGGGCTAGCGGGAGTCACCGGGGAGCTGTTTTTT; CDR3aa: CASSPPGLAGVTGELFF